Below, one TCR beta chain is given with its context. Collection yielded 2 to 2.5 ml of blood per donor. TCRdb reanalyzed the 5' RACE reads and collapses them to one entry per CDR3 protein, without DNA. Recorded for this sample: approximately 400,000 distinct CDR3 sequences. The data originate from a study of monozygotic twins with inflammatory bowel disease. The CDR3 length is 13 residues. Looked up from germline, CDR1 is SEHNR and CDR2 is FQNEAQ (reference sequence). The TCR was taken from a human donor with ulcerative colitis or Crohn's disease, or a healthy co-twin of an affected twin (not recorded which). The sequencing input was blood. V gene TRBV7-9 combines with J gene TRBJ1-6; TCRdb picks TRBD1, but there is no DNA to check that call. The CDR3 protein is CASSRTGGQPLHF.